The T cell receptor (beta chain) under discussion was sequenced for a study of T-cell reconstitution after alpha-beta-depleted transplantation in children. Unique molecular identifiers were incorporated during preparation of the TCRbeta library. TCRdb re-derived calls from the PCR reads in MiXCR, one entry per CDR3 protein. Of some 440,000 distinct CDR3 sequences listed, roughly 15% were seen once; the top ten hold just under 30%. This CDR3 comprises 17 residues. V lost 0 bases and J lost 4, with 19 bases in between. The V gene's germline CDR1 is SGHNT and CDR2 YENEEA. This clonotype was detected many times.

Sequences were derived from PBMCs, mostly from graft donor cells, sampled 360 days after TCRalphabeta/CD19-depleted stem cell transplant. The V call is TRBV11-3, the J call TRBJ2-7; D uncertain. The source of this sequence is a boy less than two years old who had a stem cell transplant for Wiskott-Aldrich syndrome, so the T cells may come from the graft donor. The CDR3 nucleotides are TGTGCCAGCAGCTTAGATTCTCCCGGAGCAGGTCGATACGAGCAGTACTTC. Residues: CASSLDSPGAGRYEQYF.